The sequence of this T cell receptor (beta chain) was determined in a study of cytomegalovirus exposure and HLA in healthy donors. Trimming stripped 4 bases from V and 5 bases from J, with 7 bases between. Germline lookup yields CDR1 MNHEY and CDR2 SMNVEV (reference sequence). The CDR3 has 12 residues. It was with 60 Vbeta and 13 Jbeta primers that the PCR ran. The data were produced by immunoSEQ multiplex PCR, yet TCRdb's version contains in-frame clones alone and is incomplete. The data show under 200,000 clones, about 80% seen once. Source material: PBMCs. This clonotype originated in a man aged 18 to 29 in good health and CMV-seropositive. The chain joins TRBV27 to TRBJ2-3; D unresolved. CDR3 bases: TGTGCCAGCAGTTCCGCTAGAGATACGCAGTATTTT. This encodes CASSSARDTQYF.